This note documents a single T cell receptor (beta chain) sequence. The repertoire was sequenced with immunoSEQ multiplex PCR; TCRdb's copy has only in-frame clones and lacks some. The repertoire holds around 83,000 clones, with 85% as singletons. Time point: after dendritic cell vaccination, including at tumor progression/relapse. This specimen comes from a study of glioma-infiltrating T cells after dendritic cell vaccination. The CDR3 is made up of 14 amino acids. Germline V CDR1 and CDR2: SGDLS, YYNGEE. The V end was cut by 0 bases, the J end by 0 bases, with 7 bases between. The chain couples TRBV9 to TRBJ2-7; D unclear. Sequenced here: blood, sampled after dendritic cell vaccination. This clonotype was obtained from a human donor with glioblastoma. This chain's CDR3 is CASSVAPSSYEQYF. For the CDR3, the DNA is TGTGCCAGCAGCGTAGCCCCGAGCTCCTACGAGCAGTACTTC. Looking up the rest from reference TRBV9 and TRBJ2-7 gives the full variable domain: DSGVTQTPKHLITATGQRVTLRCSPRSGDLSVYWYQQSLDQGLQFLIQYYNGEERAKGNILERFSAQQFPDLHSELNLSSLELGDSALYFCASSVAPSSYEQYFGPGTRLTVT.